The clone carrying this T cell receptor (beta chain) was picked up many times. Its antigen is not identified. The CDR3 length is 14 residues. Germline V gene sequence: CDR1 MNHNS, CDR2 SASEGT. The V end lost 4 bases, the J end lost 4 bases, and 13 bases lay between the germline ends. The sequenced template was RNA, covering the TCR beta CDR3 region. Investigators did first-round RT-PCR with HTBI primers, then second-round multiplex PCR. TCRdb reprocessed the multiplex PCR reads via MiXCR and lists one record per CDR3 protein. The sample comprises about 480,000 distinct CDR3 sequences, around 14% of which are singletons, and over 8% rests with the top ten. The sample comes from a study of Graves' ophthalmopathy and Graves' hyperthyroidism. Study-level results: Most thyroid-expanded clonotypes exceeding 0.001 frequency were also found in blood.

CAS ≥3, NOSPECS ≥4, moderate-to-severe activity and duration under 3 months marked donors with ophthalmopathy. This chain uses TRBV6-1 with TRBJ1-1, with a possible D match to TRBD1 (5 bases). This clonotype was sampled from a woman aged 30 to 39 with Graves' ophthalmopathy. Material: blood. In nucleotides, the CDR3 is TGTGCCAGCAGTGCCCAGGGAGAGGGCACTGAAGCTTTCTTT. It specifies CASSAQGEGTEAFF.